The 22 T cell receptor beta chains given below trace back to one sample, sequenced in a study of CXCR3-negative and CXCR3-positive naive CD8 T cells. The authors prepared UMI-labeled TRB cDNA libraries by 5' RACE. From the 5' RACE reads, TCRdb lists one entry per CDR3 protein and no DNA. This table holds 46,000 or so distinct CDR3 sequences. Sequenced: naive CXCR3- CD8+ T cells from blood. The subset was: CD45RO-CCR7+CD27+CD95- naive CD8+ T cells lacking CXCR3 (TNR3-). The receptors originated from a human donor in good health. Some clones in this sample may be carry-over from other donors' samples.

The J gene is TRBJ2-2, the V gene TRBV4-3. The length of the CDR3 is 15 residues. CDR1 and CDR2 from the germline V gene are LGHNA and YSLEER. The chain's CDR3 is CASSQVIGNTGELFF.

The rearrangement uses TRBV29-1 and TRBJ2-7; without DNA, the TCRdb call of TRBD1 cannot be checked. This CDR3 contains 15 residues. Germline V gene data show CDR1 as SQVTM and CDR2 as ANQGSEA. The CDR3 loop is CSVEDHRGISYEQYF.

The CDR3 sequence: CSAGIRDEQYF. The chain recombines TRBV29-1 with TRBJ2-7; the D call of TRBD1 rests on TCRdb alone, since no DNA is present to check it. Germline-derived CDR1 and CDR2 are SQVTM and ANQGSEA. The CDR3 extends over 11 amino acids.

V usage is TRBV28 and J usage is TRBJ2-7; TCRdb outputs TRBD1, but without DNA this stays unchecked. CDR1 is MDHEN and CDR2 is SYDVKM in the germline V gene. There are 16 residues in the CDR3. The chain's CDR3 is CASRGVTGQLAYEQYF.

The CDR3 sequence: CSVEEIGELFF. The V and J genes are TRBV29-1 and TRBJ2-2. Germline assignment: CDR1 SQVTM and CDR2 ANQGSEA. CDR3 length: 11 residues.

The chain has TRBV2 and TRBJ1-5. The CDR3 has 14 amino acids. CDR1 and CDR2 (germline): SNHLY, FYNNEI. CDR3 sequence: CASSDGSSNQPQHF. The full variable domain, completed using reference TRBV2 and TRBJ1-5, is EPEVTQTPSHQVTQMGQEVILRCVPISNHLYFYWYRQILGQKVEFLVSFYNNEISEKSEIFDDQFSVERPDGSNFTLKIRSTKLEDSAMYFCASSDGSSNQPQHFGDGTRLSIL.

CDR3: CASSLGEDQTDTQYF. The chain carries TRBV5-4 and TRBJ2-3; the D gene TCRdb calls, TRBD2, cannot be checked with no DNA. This CDR3 has 15 residues. CDR1 is SGHNT, CDR2 YYREEE, per germline (reference sequence).

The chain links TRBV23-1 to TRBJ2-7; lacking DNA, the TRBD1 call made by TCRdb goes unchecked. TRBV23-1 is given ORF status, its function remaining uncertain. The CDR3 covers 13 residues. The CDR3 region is CASSQGGTYEQYF.

This CDR3 reads CASSTRSEDPPTDTQYF. The V and J genes are TRBV6-5 and TRBJ2-3; the TCRdb D gene call, TRBD1, has no DNA to confirm it. The germline V gene has CDR1 MNHEY and CDR2 SVGAGI. The length of the CDR3 is 17 residues.

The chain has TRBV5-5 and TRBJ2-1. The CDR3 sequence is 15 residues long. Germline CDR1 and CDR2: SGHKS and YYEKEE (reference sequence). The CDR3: CASSLGDTYYNEQFF.

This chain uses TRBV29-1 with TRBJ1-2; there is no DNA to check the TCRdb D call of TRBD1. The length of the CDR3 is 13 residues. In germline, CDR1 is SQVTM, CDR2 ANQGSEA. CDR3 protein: CSVEGAGQSGYTF.

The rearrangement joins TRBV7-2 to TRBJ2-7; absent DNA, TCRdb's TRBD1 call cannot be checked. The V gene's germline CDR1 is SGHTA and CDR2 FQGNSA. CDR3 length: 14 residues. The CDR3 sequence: CASSPSDRGYEQYF. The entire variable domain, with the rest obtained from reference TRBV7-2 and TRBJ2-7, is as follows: GAGVSQSPSNKVTEKGKDVELRCDPISGHTALYWYRQSLGQGLEFLIYFQGNSAPDKSGLPSDRFSAERTGGSVSTLTIQRTQQEDSAVYLCASSPSDRGYEQYFGPGTRLTVT.

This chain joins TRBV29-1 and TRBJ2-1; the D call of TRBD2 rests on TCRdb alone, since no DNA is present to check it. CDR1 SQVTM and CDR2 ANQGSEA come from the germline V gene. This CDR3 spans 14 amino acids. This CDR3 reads CSVDFYGRLNEQFF.

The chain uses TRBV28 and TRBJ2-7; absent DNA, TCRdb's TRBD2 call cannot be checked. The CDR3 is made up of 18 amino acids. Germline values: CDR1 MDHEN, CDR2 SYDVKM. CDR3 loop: CASSPRLAGGSPPYEQYF.

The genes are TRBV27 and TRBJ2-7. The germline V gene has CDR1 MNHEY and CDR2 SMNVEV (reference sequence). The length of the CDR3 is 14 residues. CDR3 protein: CASSFIGRPYEQYF.

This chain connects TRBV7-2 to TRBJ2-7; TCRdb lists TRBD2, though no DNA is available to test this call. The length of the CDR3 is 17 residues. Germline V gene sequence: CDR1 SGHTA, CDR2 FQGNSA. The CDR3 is CASSSQSTSGRPYEQYF.

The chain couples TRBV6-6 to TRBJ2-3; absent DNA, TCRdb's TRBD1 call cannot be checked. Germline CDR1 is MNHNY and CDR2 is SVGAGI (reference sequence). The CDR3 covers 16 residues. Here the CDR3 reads CASSYLRGPSTDTQYF.

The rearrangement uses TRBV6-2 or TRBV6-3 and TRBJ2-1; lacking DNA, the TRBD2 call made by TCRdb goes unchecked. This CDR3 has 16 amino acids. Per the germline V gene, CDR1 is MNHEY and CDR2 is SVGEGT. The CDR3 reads CASSPTSGIGYNEQFF.

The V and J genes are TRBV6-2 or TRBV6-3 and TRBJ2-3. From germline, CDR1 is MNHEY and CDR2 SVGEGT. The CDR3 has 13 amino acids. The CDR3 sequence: CASSPESTDTQYF.

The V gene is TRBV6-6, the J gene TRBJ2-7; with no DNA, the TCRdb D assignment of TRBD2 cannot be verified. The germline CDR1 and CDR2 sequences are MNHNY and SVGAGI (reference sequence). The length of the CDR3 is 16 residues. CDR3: CASSYSRAGGPYEQYF.

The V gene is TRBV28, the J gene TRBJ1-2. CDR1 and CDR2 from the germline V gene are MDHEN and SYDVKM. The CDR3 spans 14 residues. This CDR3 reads CASSPGTLNYGYTF.

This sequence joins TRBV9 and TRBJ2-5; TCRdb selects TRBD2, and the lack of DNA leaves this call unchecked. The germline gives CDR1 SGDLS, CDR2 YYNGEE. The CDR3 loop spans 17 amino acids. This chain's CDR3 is CASSVEPSGSSQETQYF.